The present TCR beta chain was sequenced within a study of spatial heterogeneity in lung cancer. TCRdb called the 5' RACE reads again in MiXCR, with one record for every CDR3 protein. The sample consists of about 15,000 distinct CDR3 sequences, 6.2% of them appearing once. Study results and caveats: Ubiquitous and regional expanded TCR counts mirrored ubiquitous and regional nonsynonymous mutation counts, respectively. The study found that expanded intratumoral alpha and beta TCR counts tracked tumor mutation counts.

This clonotype has a handful of counts. Its antigen remains unknown. V was cut by 6 bases and J by 4 bases, with 10 bases left in between. The CDR3 is 13 amino acids. From germline, CDR1 is MNHEY and CDR2 SVGAGI. Described time point: sample taken at primary tumor resection. The donors comprised about 70 untreated early-stage non-small cell lung cancer patients. Tumor, nontumor lung or frozen PBMC supplied whole RNA, sequenced without sorting. The receptor comes from a male donor with early-stage non-small cell lung cancer. Sequencing was performed on lung tumor tissue, taken at surgery. This sequence joins TRBV6-5 and TRBJ2-1; a possible D gene is TRBD2 (5 bases). CDR3 in amino acids: CASRLTTYNEQFF. The CDR3 DNA reads TGTGCCAGCAGATTGACTACTTACAATGAGCAGTTCTTC.